The rows below give T cell receptor beta chains drawn from one sample of a study of CD8 T cells in ankylosing spondylitis. MiXCR, run by TCRdb on the 5' RACE reads, gives a single entry per CDR3 protein. The table shows around 490,000 distinct CDR3 sequences, with about 5% occurring only once. Material for sequencing was blood, either unsorted or a sorted T cell fraction (not recorded which). These receptors all stem from a male donor with ankylosing spondylitis. Each CDR3 is given with its conserved first and last residue.

j_call v_call cdr3_aa
TRBJ1-2 TRBV5-1 CASSLFQGGLYGYTF
TRBJ2-7 TRBV20-1 CSARDGVGLSYEQYF
TRBJ1-2 TRBV7-3 CASSSGSGGAYGYTF
TRBJ2-3 TRBV5-1 CASSTQGASTDTQYF
TRBJ2-1 TRBV18 CASSLTGTGNVGEQFF
TRBJ2-7 TRBV27 CASSSTLVDEQYF
TRBJ1-2 TRBV7-2 CASSGTGEGYGYTF
TRBJ1-5 TRBV7-2 CASSIAGQAGNQPQHF
TRBJ1-1 TRBV27 CASSLSLWDTEAFF
TRBJ1-5 TRBV7-2 CASSLTSGAGNQPQHF
TRBJ1-1 TRBV6-1 CASSLTGVSNTEAFF
TRBJ2-5 TRBV7-3 CASSFDRQETQYF